This T cell receptor (beta chain) was observed in a study of Ad26.COV2.S vaccination and SARS-CoV-2 variants. Trimming stripped 6 bases from V and 0 bases from J, with 9 bases between. The germline CDR1 and CDR2 sequences are SGHRS and YFSETQ. The CDR3 loop spans 14 amino acids. Profiling relied on immunoSEQ multiplex PCR, and the TCRdb table lists in-frame clones only, not all of them. The sample yields roughly 40,000 clones, 75% to 85% seen once. The study's findings and limits: Estimates derived from TCR breadth and depth analyses may have underestimated total T cell responses. After vaccination, substantial breadth of spike-specific CD8+ and CD4+ responses was reported. Vaccinated individuals (as opposed to placebo recipients) had higher spike-specific TCR breadth.

This clone was seen only a few times. Its matching antigen is unknown. This receptor was identified in a human donor who had recovered from COVID-19. The sample in question was peripheral blood, obtained after recovery from COVID-19. V and J are TRBV5-1 and TRBJ2-2; unclear D gene. Here the CDR3 DNA reads TGCGCCAGCAAACAGAACTCGAACACCGGGGAGCTGTTTTTT. Translated, it gives CASKQNSNTGELFF.